This TCR beta chain was recovered during a study of blood T cell repertoires in COVID-19. Study-level background: Samples of COVID-19 (acute and convalescent) were obtained from the United States, Italy and Spain. T cells, B-cell-depleted T cells, or PBMCs supplied cDNA or gDNA.

Authors' data handling: Counts of nucleated cells, estimated from reference gene primer amplification, were obtained. TCRdb's table, derived via immunoSEQ multiplex PCR, lists solely in-frame clones and lacks some. V and J calls and clone size are copied from that table; D and trimming were computed from the DNA. The sample includes 140,000 to 150,000 clones, 65% to 85% of them seen just once. Material: peripheral blood. The sequence was obtained from a man aged 60 to 75 with active or convalescent COVID-19.

The CDR3: CASVLFSGSVEQYF. The CDR3 DNA is TGTGCCAGTGTACTATTTAGCGGGAGCGTCGAGCAGTACTTC. The V and J genes are TRBV2 and TRBJ2-7; 9 nucleotides align to TRBD2. This CDR3 region has 14 residues. Trimming took 9 bases from V and 6 from J; bases not matched to a gene: 12. Germline V lookup: CDR1 SNHLY, CDR2 FYNNEI.